The clone carrying this TCR beta chain has at least ten counts. Its antigen remains unknown. This sample is part of a study of CD8 T cells in ankylosing spondylitis. Study conclusions and caveats: Some of the motif variants had earlier been found in reactive arthritis patients' fluid and blood. Apparently characteristic of ankylosing spondylitis blood was a TCR beta motif (eight highly homologous variants).

As the method for making TCR beta libraries, quantitative 5'-RACE with molecular barcodes was used. Each CDR3 protein gets one entry after TCRdb re-called the 5' RACE reads with MiXCR. The sample contains roughly 90,000 distinct CDR3 sequences, about 8.3% of which appear only once. This CDR3 has 12 residues. V was cut by 3 bases and J by 7 bases, with 9 bases left in between. The germline V gene encodes CDR1 DFQATT and CDR2 SNEGSKA (reference sequence). This receptor was obtained from a male donor with ankylosing spondylitis or in good health (not recorded which). The chain couples TRBV20-1 to TRBJ1-4, with D hard to call. The specimen was blood, either unsorted or a sorted T cell fraction (not recorded which). The CDR3, as DNA: TGCAGTGCTAGCGGTCGACGTGAAAAACTGTTTTTT. Translated: CSASGRREKLFF.